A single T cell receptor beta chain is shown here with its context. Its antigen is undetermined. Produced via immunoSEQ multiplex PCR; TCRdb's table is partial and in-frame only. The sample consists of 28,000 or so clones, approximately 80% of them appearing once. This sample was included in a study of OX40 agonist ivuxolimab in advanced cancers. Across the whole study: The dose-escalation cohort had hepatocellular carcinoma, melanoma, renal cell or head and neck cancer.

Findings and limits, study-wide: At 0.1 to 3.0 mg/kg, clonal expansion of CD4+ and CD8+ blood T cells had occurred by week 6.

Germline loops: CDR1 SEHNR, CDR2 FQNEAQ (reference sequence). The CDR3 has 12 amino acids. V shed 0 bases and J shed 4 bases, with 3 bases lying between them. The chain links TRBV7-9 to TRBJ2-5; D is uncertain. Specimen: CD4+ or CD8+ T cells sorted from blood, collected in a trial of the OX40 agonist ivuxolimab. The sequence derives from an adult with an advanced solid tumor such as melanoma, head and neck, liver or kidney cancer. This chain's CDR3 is CASSLAIETQYF. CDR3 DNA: TGTGCCAGCAGCTTAGCGATAGAGACCCAGTACTTC.